Below, 21 T cell receptor beta chains from the same sample are listed, as sequenced in a study of blood T cell repertoires in COVID-19. Profiled with immunoSEQ multiplex PCR; TCRdb holds only in-frame clones, not every one. The data hold 140,000 to 150,000 clones, with 70% to 90% observed a single time. Input material: peripheral blood. Source of these receptors: a woman aged 55-70 years with COVID-19, enrolled during active disease.

This clone was found once. This chain links TRBV9 with TRBJ2-5; D is ambiguous. Trimming shortened V by 0 bases and J by 14 bases, and 17 bases separated the two germline ends. Germline lookup yields CDR1 SGDLS and CDR2 YYNGEE. This CDR3 spans 13 amino acids. The CDR3 loop is CASSVDIEATSYF. DNA of the CDR3: TGTGCCAGCAGCGTAGACATTGAGGCTACCAGTTACTTC.

This clone was seen more than once but under ten times. The rearrangement joins TRBV30 to TRBJ2-5; D possibly corresponds to TRBD1 (6 bases). The CDR3 length is 14 residues. Germline lookup yields CDR1 GTSNPN and CDR2 SVGIG (reference sequence). Between the trimmed V and J ends, which lost 3 bases and 5 bases, there was a span of 16 bases. The CDR3, as DNA: TGTGCCTGGAGGGATTCCAATAGGGGGGAGACCCAGTACTTC. Its protein product is CAWRDSNRGETQYF.

The rearrangement joins TRBV12-3 or TRBV12-4 to TRBJ1-5; D gene ambiguous. V dropped 2 bases and J dropped 5 bases, with 7 bases sitting between them. The CDR3 loop spans 13 amino acids. CDR3 DNA: TGTGCCAGCAGTTTAAGCGGTTATCAGCCCCAGCATTTT. It specifies CASSLSGYQPQHF.

The chain is built from TRBV2 and TRBJ1-5; 11 bases line up with TRBD1. CDR3 length: 15 amino acids. With 3 bases clipped from V and 7 bases from J, the junction kept 5 bases outside the gene matches. Germline lookup yields CDR1 SNHLY and CDR2 FYNNEI. The CDR3 protein is CASSEERTGGQPQHF. CDR3 nucleotides: TGTGCCAGCAGTGAGGAAAGGACAGGGGGCCAGCCCCAGCATTTT.

V usage is TRBV30 and J usage is TRBJ2-7, with 8 bases matching TRBD1. V trimming: 4 bases; J trimming: 2 bases; junction bases outside the gene matches: 4. The CDR3 is 13 residues long. CDR1 is GTSNPN, CDR2 SVGIG, per germline (reference sequence). The DNA for the CDR3 is TGTGCCTGGAAGGAACAGGGGGCCTACGAGCAGTACTTC. This gives the protein CAWKEQGAYEQYF.

This chain uses TRBV10-3 with TRBJ2-7, with TRBD2 matching 10 bases. Germline assignment: CDR1 ENHRY and CDR2 SYGVKD. This CDR3 region has 16 residues. The ends lost 0 bases at V and 2 bases at J; junction bases unmatched: 4. This CDR3 reads CAISESRLAGAYEQYF. As DNA, the CDR3 is TGTGCCATCAGTGAGTCGAGGCTAGCGGGGGCCTACGAGCAGTACTTC.

This rearrangement joins TRBV5-6 to TRBJ1-1; 7 nucleotides align to TRBD1. Germline CDR1 and CDR2: SGHDT and YYEEEE. With V trimmed by 4 bases and J by 0 bases, 3 bases remained unmatched. This CDR3 spans 14 amino acids. The CDR3 sequence: CASSGDRLNTEAFF. CDR3 DNA sequence: TGTGCCAGCAGCGGGGACAGATTGAACACTGAAGCTTTCTTT.

There are a few counts of this clone. V is TRBV6-5 and J is TRBJ1-2, with D possibly TRBD1 on 5 matching bases. Trimming removed 0 bases at V and 8 bases at J, with 13 bases between. Germline loops: CDR1 MNHEY, CDR2 SVGAGI. The CDR3 consists of 14 residues. The chain's CDR3 is CASSYSSGTGGYTF. For the CDR3, the DNA is TGTGCCAGCAGTTACTCCTCAGGGACTGGGGGCTACACCTTC.

J is TRBJ2-1 and V is TRBV10-1, with TRBD1 matching over 8 bases. The CDR3 length is 20 residues. J lost 1 base, V lost 1 base, and 15 bases had no gene match. Germline V lookup: CDR1 WNHNN, CDR2 SYGVQD (reference sequence). CDR3 amino acids: CASSEFPTYRTGTSYNEQFF. In DNA, the CDR3 is TGCGCCAGCAGTGAGTTTCCCACGTACCGGACAGGGACGTCCTACAATGAGCAGTTCTTC.

The chain carries TRBV5-5 and TRBJ1-3; unclear D gene. The CDR3 extends over 12 amino acids. From germline, CDR1 is SGHKS and CDR2 YYEKEE (reference sequence). The V and J ends lost 1 base and 4 bases respectively, with 3 bases between them. CDR3 protein: CASSLSGNTIYF. The CDR3 nucleotides are TGTGCCAGCAGCTTGTCAGGAAACACCATATATTTT.

This sequence joins TRBV7-9 and TRBJ1-5; 9 nucleotides agree with TRBD1. The CDR3 length is 15 residues. The germline V gene encodes CDR1 SEHNR and CDR2 FQNEAQ (reference sequence). Unmatched junction bases numbered 1, after V lost 0 bases and J lost 4 bases. The DNA for the CDR3 is TGTGCCAGCAGCTTAGCCGGGACAGGGAATCAGCCCCAGCATTTT. Translated, it gives CASSLAGTGNQPQHF.

The V gene is TRBV10-1, the J gene TRBJ2-1; perhaps TRBD1 as D (5 bases). V lost 3 bases to trimming and J lost 6 bases, with 12 bases between them. The CDR3 extends over 14 amino acids. CDR1 is WNHNN, CDR2 SYGVQD, per germline (reference sequence). The CDR3 reads CASSDIQVSNEQFF. The CDR3 DNA sequence: TGCGCCAGCAGTGACATACAGGTTAGCAATGAGCAGTTCTTC.

The chain has TRBV7-3 and TRBJ2-7; D is perhaps TRBD2 (5 bases). V was cut by 1 base and J by 5 bases, with 18 bases left in between. The germline gives CDR1 SGHTA, CDR2 FQGTGA. The CDR3 spans 16 residues. CDR3 bases: TGTGCCAGCAGCTTAAGGCCTCCGCTAGCCGCAGACGAGCAGTACTTC. It is translated as CASSLRPPLAADEQYF.

The chain is built from TRBV10-3 and TRBJ2-5, with 7 bases fitting TRBD1. There are 16 residues in the CDR3. CDR1 is ENHRY and CDR2 is SYGVKD in the germline V gene. J gave up 3 bases and V 0 bases, and 7 bases lay outside the gene matches. In DNA form, the CDR3 reads TGTGCCATCAGTGAGTCAAAGACAGGGCGTGAAGAGACCCAGTACTTC. This translates into CAISESKTGREETQYF.

The rearrangement joins TRBV7-2 to TRBJ2-6; D might be TRBD2 (5 bases). CDR1 and CDR2 (germline): SGHTA, FQGNSA. Trimming shortened V by 5 bases and J by 0 bases, and 8 bases separated the two germline ends. This CDR3 is built from 15 residues. The CDR3 nucleotides are TGTGCCAGCAGCCACCTAGCCTCTGGGGCCAACGTCCTGACTTTC. This gives the protein CASSHLASGANVLTF.

The chain has TRBV4-1 and TRBJ2-5; possibly TRBD2 for D (5 bases). The germline V gene has CDR1 MGHRA and CDR2 YSYEKL. The V and J ends lost 0 bases and 4 bases respectively, with 12 bases between them. The CDR3 length is 15 residues. CDR3 sequence reads: CASSQENGGGETQYF. DNA of the CDR3: TGCGCCAGCAGCCAAGAAAATGGAGGTGGAGAGACCCAGTACTTC.

The CDR3 is CASSLSETGGTDTQYF. CDR3 in DNA: TGTGCCAGCAGCTTATCAGAGACAGGAGGCACAGATACGCAGTATTTT. This sequence joins TRBV7-3 and TRBJ2-3, with D possibly being TRBD1 (6 bases). V shed 2 bases and J shed 1 base, with 13 bases lying between them. CDR1 and CDR2 (germline): SGHTA, FQGTGA. The CDR3 extends over 16 amino acids. Drawing the rest from reference TRBV7-3 and TRBJ2-3, the complete variable domain is GAGVSQTPSNKVTEKGKYVELRCDPISGHTALYWYRQSLGQGPEFLIYFQGTGAADDSGLPNDRFFAVRPEGSVSTLKIQRTERGDSAVYLCASSLSETGGTDTQYFGPGTRLTVL.

The sample holds one count of this clone. The chain links TRBV6-6 to TRBJ2-1, with D maybe TRBD1 (6 bases). The CDR3 covers 13 residues. The germline gives CDR1 MNHNY, CDR2 SVGAGI (reference sequence). Trimming removed 3 bases at V and 8 bases at J, with 11 bases between. Here the CDR3 DNA reads TGTGCCAGCAGTTATAACAGGGTAGATGAGCAGTTCTTC. It translates to CASSYNRVDEQFF.

The J gene is TRBJ2-1, the V gene TRBV3-1 (or the pseudogene TRBV3-2), with D unresolved. CDR1 and CDR2 (germline): LGHDT, YNNKEL (reference sequence). The CDR3 is 16 residues long. The V end was cut by 1 base, the J end by 5 bases, with 15 bases between. CDR3 loop: CASSQVGPPPNNEQFF. The CDR3 region has the DNA TGTGCCAGCAGCCAAGTCGGTCCTCCTCCCAACAATGAGCAGTTCTTC.

For this clone: The junction departs from the called germline gene at one end, perhaps through a read error. This rearrangement joins TRBV7-7 to TRBJ2-3; 15 bases are shared with TRBD2. CDR1 SSHAT and CDR2 FNYEAQ come from the germline V gene (reference sequence). The CDR3 runs 15 residues. This CDR3 is CASSRTSGGGDTQYF. In DNA, the CDR3 is TGTGCTAGCAGCAGGACTAGCGGGGGGGGAGATACGCAGTATTTT.

This chain links TRBV3-1 (or the pseudogene TRBV3-2) with TRBJ2-7, with 7 bases that match TRBD2. The CDR3 sequence is 14 residues long. Germline CDR1 is LGHDT and CDR2 is YNNKEL (reference sequence). Germline trimming cut 1 base from V and 6 bases from J; bases unmatched to any gene: 6. The CDR3 reads CASSQVVGGSEQYF. In nucleotides, the CDR3 is TGTGCCAGCAGCCAAGTGGTGGGGGGGAGCGAGCAGTACTTC.